The source of this T cell receptor beta chain is a study of cytomegalovirus exposure and HLA in healthy donors. About the research overall: Around 86 million unique TCRs, all from HLA-typed donors, were included in an early release of the data. Findings and limits, study-wide: In a later analysis, CMV-associated beta chains were mostly HLA-associated, it appeared. Sequencing likely caused a cluster of highly shared sequence variants.

Amplification used 60 Vbeta primers and 13 Jbeta primers. The repertoire was sequenced with immunoSEQ multiplex PCR; TCRdb's copy has only in-frame clones and lacks some. The data show about 200,000 clones, approximately 86% seen once. Germline CDR1 SGDLS, CDR2 YYNGEE. Trimming pared 4 bases from V and 7 bases from J, leaving 18 bases between. This CDR3 spans 15 amino acids. On this clone itself: Its antigen is unknown.

The rearrangement joins TRBV9 to TRBJ2-1; possibly TRBD2 for D (5 bases). The sequence derives from a woman aged 25-40 years in good health and CMV-seronegative. What was sequenced was PBMCs. For the CDR3, the DNA is TGTGCCAGCAGCCCGGAAGGCGGGCCCTGGAATGAGCAGTTCTTC. It encodes CASSPEGGPWNEQFF.